The table lists the clone carrying this T cell receptor beta chain with a few counts. Given a much more abundant clone one base away, this may be a read error. The data stem from a study of neurological immune-mediated disorders. The authors produced cDNA by 5'RACE using 10-nucleotide random UMIs. TCRdb redid the calling of the 5' RACE reads with MiXCR, one entry per CDR3 protein. The table includes more than 95,000 distinct CDR3 sequences, 9.5% to 14% detected once. Time point described: longitudinal time-point 3. For the unsorted libraries, 2 million PBMCs stored at -80 C served as input. Source material: PBMCs. This TCR was sampled from a female donor with HTLV-1-associated myelopathy (HAM/TSP).

CDR3 sequence: CATSPEVVYTGELFF. CDR3 sequence (DNA): TGTGCCACCAGTCCTGAGGTGGTTTACACCGGGGAGCTGTTTTTT. This sequence joins TRBV24-1 and TRBJ2-2, with D unresolved. The germline V and J ends were trimmed by 6 bases and 3 bases, with 13 bases remaining between them. The CDR3 has 15 amino acids. Germline V gene data show CDR1 as KGHDR and CDR2 as SFDVKD.